This T cell receptor (beta chain) emerged from a study of T cell responses to AZD1222 COVID-19 vaccine. Worth noting for this clone: Its matching antigen is unknown.

General study points: Spike-specific TCR breadth and depth went up after people got two AZD1222 doses. The sample set comprised mostly white British donors with more females, and clonal diversity was possibly underestimated. Across the whole spike, CD4 TCRs peaked at regions 160-218 and 743-854. Unmutated variant regions are reportedly targeted by nearly half of spike-specific TCRs.

Produced via immunoSEQ multiplex PCR; TCRdb's table is partial and in-frame only. The sample shows under 200,000 clones, 93% of them seen only once. The CDR3 is made up of 13 amino acids. From germline, CDR1 is MDHEN and CDR2 SYDVKM. Trimming cost V 6 bases and J 8 bases, with 16 bases left between them. The sample in question was peripheral blood, obtained on day 0 of AZD1222 vaccination. The TCR was taken from an adult in good health. This chain joins TRBV28 and TRBJ1-1; D gene ambiguous. The CDR3 spells CASRIPKYGEAFF. The CDR3, as DNA: TGTGCCAGCAGGATCCCAAAGTATGGCGAAGCTTTCTTT.